This T cell receptor beta chain is drawn from a study of blood T cell repertoires in COVID-19. Study details: Acute and convalescent COVID-19 samples came from the United States, Italy and Spain. Sources were T cells, B-cell-depleted T cells, or PBMCs; the material itself was cDNA or gDNA.

Authors' data handling: Reference gene primer amplification in the assay estimated nucleated cell counts. This table comes from immunoSEQ multiplex PCR, and its TCRdb copy is limited to in-frame clones, with some not included. D and trimming were read from the DNA, whereas the V and J calls and clone size are those reported in that table. In the table there are over 20,000 clones, about 90% of which are singletons. The germline V gene encodes CDR1 LNHDA and CDR2 SQIVND (reference sequence). The CDR3 totals 14 residues. J gave up 2 bases and V 6 bases, and 5 bases lay outside the gene matches. The chain couples TRBV19 to TRBJ1-2; 8 bases map to TRBD1. The source material was peripheral blood. This clonotype was obtained from a man aged 65 to 85 with acute or convalescent COVID-19. Here the CDR3 reads CASRFAGGNYGYTF. The CDR3 DNA reads TGTGCCAGTAGGTTTGCAGGGGGCAACTATGGCTACACCTTC.